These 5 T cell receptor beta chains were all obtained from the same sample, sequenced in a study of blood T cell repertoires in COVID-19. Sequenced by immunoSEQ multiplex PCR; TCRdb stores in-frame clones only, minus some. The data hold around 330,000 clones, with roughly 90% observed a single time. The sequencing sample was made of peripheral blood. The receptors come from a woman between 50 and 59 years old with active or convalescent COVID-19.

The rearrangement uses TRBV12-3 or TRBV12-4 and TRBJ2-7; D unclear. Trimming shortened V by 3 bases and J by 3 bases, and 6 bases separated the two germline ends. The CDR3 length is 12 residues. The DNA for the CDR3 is TGTGCCAGCAGTTTTATCCTCTACGAGCAGTACTTC. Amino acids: CASSFILYEQYF.

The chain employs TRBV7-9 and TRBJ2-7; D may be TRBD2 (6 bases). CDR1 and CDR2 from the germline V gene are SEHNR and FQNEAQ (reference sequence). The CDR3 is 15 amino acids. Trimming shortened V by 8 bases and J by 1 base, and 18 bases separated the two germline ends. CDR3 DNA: TGTGCCAGCCTGGGCCTCGAGGCGGGATCCTACGAGCAGTACTTC. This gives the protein CASLGLEAGSYEQYF.

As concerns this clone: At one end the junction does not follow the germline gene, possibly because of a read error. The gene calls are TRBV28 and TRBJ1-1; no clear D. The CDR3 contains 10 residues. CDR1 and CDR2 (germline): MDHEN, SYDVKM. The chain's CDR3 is CASSLHRHIF. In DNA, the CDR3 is TGTGCCAGCAGTCTCCACAGACACATCTTT.

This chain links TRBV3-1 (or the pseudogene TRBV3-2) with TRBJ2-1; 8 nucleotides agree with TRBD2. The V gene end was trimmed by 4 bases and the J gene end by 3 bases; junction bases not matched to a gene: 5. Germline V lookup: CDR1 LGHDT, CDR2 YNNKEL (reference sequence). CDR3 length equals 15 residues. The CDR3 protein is CASSPGLGNYNEQFF. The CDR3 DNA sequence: TGTGCCAGCAGCCCGGGACTAGGGAACTACAATGAGCAGTTCTTC.

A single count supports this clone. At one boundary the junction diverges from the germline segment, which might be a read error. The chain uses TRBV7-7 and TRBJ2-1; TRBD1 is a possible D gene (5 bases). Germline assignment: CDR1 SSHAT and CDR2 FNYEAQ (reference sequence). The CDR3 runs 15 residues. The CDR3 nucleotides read TGTGCTAGCAGCCAGGCAGGGTCACCCTACAATGAGCAGTTCTTC. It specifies CASSQAGSPYNEQFF.